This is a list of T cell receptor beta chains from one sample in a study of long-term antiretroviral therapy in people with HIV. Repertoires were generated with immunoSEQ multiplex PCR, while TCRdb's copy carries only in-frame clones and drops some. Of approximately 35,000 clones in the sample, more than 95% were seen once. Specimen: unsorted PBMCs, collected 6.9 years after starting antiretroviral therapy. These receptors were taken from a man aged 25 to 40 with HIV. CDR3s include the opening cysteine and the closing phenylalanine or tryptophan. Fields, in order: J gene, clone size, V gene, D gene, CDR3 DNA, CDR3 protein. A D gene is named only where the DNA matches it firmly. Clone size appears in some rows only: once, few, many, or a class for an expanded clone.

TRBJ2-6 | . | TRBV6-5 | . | TGTGCCAGCAGGCTACCTGGGGCCAACGTCCTGACTTTC | CASRLPGANVLTF
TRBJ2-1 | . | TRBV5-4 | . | TGTGCCAGCAGCCCGGACGGGAATGAGCAGTTCTTC | CASSPDGNEQFF
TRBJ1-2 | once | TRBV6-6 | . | TGTGCCAGCACCGAAGCGGGGGTCGGCCACTATGGCTACACCTTC | CASTEAGVGHYGYTF
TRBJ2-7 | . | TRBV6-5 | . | TGTGCCAGCAGTTACAGTTGGGGGAACGAGCAGTACTTC | CASSYSWGNEQYF
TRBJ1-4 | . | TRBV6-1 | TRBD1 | TGTGCCAGCAGTGAGACAGGGAATAGTCTGTTTTTT | CASSETGNSLFF
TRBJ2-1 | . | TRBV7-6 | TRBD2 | TGTGCCAGCAGTCCCACTGGCGGGAGCGTCAATGAGCAGTTCTTC | CASSPTGGSVNEQFF
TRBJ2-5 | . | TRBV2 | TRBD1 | TGTGCCAGCAGTGAATGGACAGGGACAGAAATGCTGGAGACCCAGTACTTC | CASSEWTGTEMLETQYF
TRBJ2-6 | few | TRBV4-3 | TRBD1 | TGCGCCAGCAGCCAAGCCACGACAGGGAGCGCCGTGTCTGGGGCCAACGTCCTGACTTTC | CASSQATTGSAVSGANVLTF
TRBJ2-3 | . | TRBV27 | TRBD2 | TGTGCCAGCAGTTCTGGGACTAGCGGGGGGGCCTTAGATACGCAGTATTTT | CASSSGTSGGALDTQYF
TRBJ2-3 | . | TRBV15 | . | TGTGCCACCAGCCTACTAGGCCGGAGAGGCACAGATACGCAGTATTTT | CATSLLGRRGTDTQYF
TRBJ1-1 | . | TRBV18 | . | TGTGCCAGCTCGACGGCGGGGGGCTGGGACACTGAAGCTTTCTTT | CASSTAGGWDTEAFF
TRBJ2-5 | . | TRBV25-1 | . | TGTGCCAGCAGTGAATACCAAGCGGAAGAGACCCAGTACTTC | CASSEYQAEETQYF
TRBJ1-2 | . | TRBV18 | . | TGTGCCAGCTCCACACCGGACCCGAGGGGGGCTGGCTACACCTTC | CASSTPDPRGAGYTF
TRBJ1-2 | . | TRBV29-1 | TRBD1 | TGCAGCGCTGCCCACAGGGGACACTATGGCTACACCTTC | CSAAHRGHYGYTF
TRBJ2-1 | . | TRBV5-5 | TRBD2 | TGTGCCAGCAGCGCGGGACTAGCGGGAGGACACAATGAGCAGTTCTTC | CASSAGLAGGHNEQFF
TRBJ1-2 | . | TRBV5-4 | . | TGTGCCAGCAGCATGCCGGGCCCCACCTTC | CASSMPGPTF
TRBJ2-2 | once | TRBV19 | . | TGTGCCAGTAGTATAGAAGGGGCCGGGGAGCTGTTTTTT | CASSIEGAGELFF